This TCR beta chain was sequenced for a study of blood T cell repertoires in COVID-19 (TCRdb year 2020). The study in broad terms: Collaborator samples came from the United States, Italy and Spain and covered acute and convalescent phases of COVID-19. Where HLA class I and class II types were available, the types were taken from metadata supplied by the sample provider, not from assay-based typing. A de-identified subject ID, COVID-19 status, age in years and sex were almost always included in the sample metadata. Subjects who had been exposed to COVID-19, were actively infected with it, or had recovered from it provided the deeply sampled blood TCRbeta repertoires that made up the dataset. Samples were obtained from the ongoing ImmuneRACE study (first 160 participants) and from over 1,000 subjects provided by 6 global collaborators. The prospective study material was composed of cDNA or gDNA derived from T cells, B-cell-depleted T cells, or PBMCs. The repertoires were released in a freely available public database meant as a resource for research on the immune response to SARS-CoV-2. What the authors observed across the whole study: The quantity of clinical and demographic metadata differed by source and by participant and was supplied without curation.

Participants in the prospective study were aged roughly 18 to 100 years, lived in about two dozen United States geographic areas, and enrolled through a virtual design. To assign participants to cohorts, the prospective study relied on clinical history that participants themselves reported in a screening survey and a study questionnaire. For ImmuneRACE Cohort 3, a participant was defined as recovered based on two consecutive negative NP/OP PCR tests, clearance by a healthcare professional, or resolution of symptoms. In the prospective study, whole blood, serum and a nasopharyngeal or oropharyngeal swab were collected from each participant by mobile phlebotomists. Over an approximately 2-month period, participants in the prospective study had the option of providing additional blood draws and questionnaires. Before DNA extraction, blood samples from the prospective study were shipped at room temperature or frozen.

The germline V gene supplies CDR1 LGHNA and CDR2 YSLEER. Reading from cysteine to phenylalanine, the CDR3 counts 14 amino acids. Here the CDR3 DNA is all that survives: 42 bases in frame from base 1. V is reduced by 1 base and J by 2 bases, leaving a spacing of 8 bases between them. TCRbeta CDR3 regions were amplified from genomic DNA by means of the immunoSEQ Assay, a bias-controlled multiplex PCR. The study's own analysis went as follows. Within the assay, amplification of reference gene primers was used to estimate how many nucleated cells each sample contained. To quantify the absolute abundance of each unique TCRbeta CDR3 rearrangement, sequence reads were collapsed and filtered. For each sample, productive Simpson clonality was calculated as the square root of Simpson's diversity index across productive rearrangements. Not all clones reach the TCRdb copy of this immuneACCESS table, which keeps in-frame sequences only. Checked studies attribute under half of the gap to unresolved V genes and leave the rest unexplained. V and J calls plus clone size are reproduced from that table; the DNA served to infer D and trimming. This sample comprises approximately 390,000 clones, approximately 90% of them detected only once. In total, the top ten clones hold roughly 10% of the sample.

This clone turned up a few times. This clone's antigen is unknown. The record has no base qualities; no much larger clone is one base away. The rearrangement combines TRBV4-3 with TRBJ1-2, with the D gene call left open. Material for sequencing was PBMCs or T cells enriched from blood (not recorded which). This TCR was recovered from a woman between 45 and 65 years old who had recovered from COVID-19. In nucleotide form, the sequence is TGCGCCAGCAGCCAAGTCCGGTTGAACTATGGCTACACCTTC. It translates as CASSQVRLNYGYTF.